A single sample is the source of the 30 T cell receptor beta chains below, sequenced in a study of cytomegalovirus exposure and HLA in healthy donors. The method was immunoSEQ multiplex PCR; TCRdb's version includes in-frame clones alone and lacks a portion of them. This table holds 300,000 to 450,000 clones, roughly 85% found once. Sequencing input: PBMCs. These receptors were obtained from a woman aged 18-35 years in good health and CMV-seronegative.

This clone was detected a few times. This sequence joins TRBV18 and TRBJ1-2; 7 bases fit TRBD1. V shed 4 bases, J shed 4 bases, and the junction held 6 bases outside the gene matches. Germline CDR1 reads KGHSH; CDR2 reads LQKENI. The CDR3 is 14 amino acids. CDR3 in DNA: TGTGCCAGCTCACTTTCCGGGACAGCCTATGGCTACACCTTC. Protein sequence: CASSLSGTAYGYTF.

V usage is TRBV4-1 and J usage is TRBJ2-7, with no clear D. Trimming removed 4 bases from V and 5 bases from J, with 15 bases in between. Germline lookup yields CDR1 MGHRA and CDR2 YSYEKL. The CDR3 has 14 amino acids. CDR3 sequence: CASSRDSLPNEQYF. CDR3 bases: TGCGCCAGCAGCCGCGATTCCTTGCCCAACGAGCAGTACTTC.

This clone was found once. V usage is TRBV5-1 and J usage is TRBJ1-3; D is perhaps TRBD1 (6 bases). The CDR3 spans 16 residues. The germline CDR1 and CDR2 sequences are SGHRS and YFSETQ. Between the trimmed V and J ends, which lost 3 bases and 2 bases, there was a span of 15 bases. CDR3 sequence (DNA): TGCGCCAGCAGCTCCTCAAGGGGGGGAGCTGGAAACACCATATATTTT. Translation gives CASSSSRGGAGNTIYF.

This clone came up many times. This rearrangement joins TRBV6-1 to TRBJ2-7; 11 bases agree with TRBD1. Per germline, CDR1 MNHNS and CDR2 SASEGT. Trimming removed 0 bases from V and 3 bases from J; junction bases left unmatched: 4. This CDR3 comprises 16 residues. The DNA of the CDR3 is TGTGCCAGCAGTGAAGCCTGGGGGACAGGGGGCTACGAGCAGTACTTC. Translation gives CASSEAWGTGGYEQYF.

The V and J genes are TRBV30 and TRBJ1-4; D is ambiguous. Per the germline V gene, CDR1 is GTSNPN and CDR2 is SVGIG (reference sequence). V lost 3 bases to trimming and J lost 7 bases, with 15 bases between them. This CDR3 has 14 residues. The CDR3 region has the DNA TGTGCCTGGAGACCACGGGGAGGCGGTGAAAAACTGTTTTTT. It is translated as CAWRPRGGGEKLFF.

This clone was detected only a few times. CDR3 DNA sequence: TGTGCCAGCAGTGATGGGGGAGCGGGTCAGCCCCAGCATTTT. It yields the protein CASSDGGAGQPQHF. This chain links TRBV2 with TRBJ1-5, with D possibly being TRBD1 (5 bases). The CDR3 is made up of 14 amino acids. V shed 3 bases and J shed 6 bases, with 12 bases lying between them. CDR1 and CDR2 from the germline V gene are SNHLY and FYNNEI.

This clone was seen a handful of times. CDR3 protein: CVGRPAGTGELFF. In DNA form, the CDR3 reads TGTGTGGGGCGTCCAGCGGGCACCGGGGAGCTGTTTTTT. This chain connects TRBV11-2 to TRBJ2-2; TRBD2 might be the D (6 bases). The CDR3 sequence is 13 residues long. CDR1 and CDR2 from the germline V gene are SGHAT and FQNNGV.

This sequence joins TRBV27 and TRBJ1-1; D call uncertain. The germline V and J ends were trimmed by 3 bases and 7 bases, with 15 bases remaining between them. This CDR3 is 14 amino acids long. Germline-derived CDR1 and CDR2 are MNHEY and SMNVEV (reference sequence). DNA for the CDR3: TGTGCCAGCAGTTTGTCTGGAGGTGTAATTGAAGCTTTCTTT. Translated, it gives CASSLSGGVIEAFF.

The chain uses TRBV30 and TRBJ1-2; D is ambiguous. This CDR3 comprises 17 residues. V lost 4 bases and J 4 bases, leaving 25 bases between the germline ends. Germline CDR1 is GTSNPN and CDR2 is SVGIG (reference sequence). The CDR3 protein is CAWIFSPIGVEAYGYTF. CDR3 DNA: TGTGCCTGGATATTTTCCCCAATTGGAGTGGAAGCCTATGGCTACACCTTC.

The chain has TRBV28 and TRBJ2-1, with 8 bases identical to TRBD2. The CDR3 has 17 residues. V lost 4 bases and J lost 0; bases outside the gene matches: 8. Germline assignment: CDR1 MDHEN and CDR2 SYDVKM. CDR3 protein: CASSYAGGAYSYNEQFF. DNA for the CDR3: TGTGCCAGCAGTTATGCGGGGGGAGCTTACTCCTACAATGAGCAGTTCTTC.

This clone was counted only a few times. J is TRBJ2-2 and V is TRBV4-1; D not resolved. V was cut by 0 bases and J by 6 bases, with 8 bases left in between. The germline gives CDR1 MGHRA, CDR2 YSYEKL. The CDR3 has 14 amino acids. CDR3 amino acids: CASSQDKRSGELFF. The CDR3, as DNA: TGCGCCAGCAGCCAAGATAAGAGATCCGGGGAGCTGTTTTTT.

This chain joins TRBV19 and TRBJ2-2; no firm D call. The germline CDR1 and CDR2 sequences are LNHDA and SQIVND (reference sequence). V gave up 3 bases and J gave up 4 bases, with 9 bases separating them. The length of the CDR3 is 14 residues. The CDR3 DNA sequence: TGTGCCAGTAGTATCGCTCCGCGCACCGGGGAGCTGTTTTTT. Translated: CASSIAPRTGELFF.

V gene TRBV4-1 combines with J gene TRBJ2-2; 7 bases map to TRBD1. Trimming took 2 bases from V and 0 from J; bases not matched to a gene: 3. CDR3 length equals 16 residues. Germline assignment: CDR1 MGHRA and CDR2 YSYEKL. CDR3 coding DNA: TGCGCCAGCAGCCAATCCGGGACAGCGAACACCGGGGAGCTGTTTTTT. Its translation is CASSQSGTANTGELFF.

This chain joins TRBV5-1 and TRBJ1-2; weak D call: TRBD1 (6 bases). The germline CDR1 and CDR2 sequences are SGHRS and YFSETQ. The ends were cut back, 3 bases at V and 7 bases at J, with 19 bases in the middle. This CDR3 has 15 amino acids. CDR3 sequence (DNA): TGCGCCAGCAGCTCCGAACAGGGTCATCGGGGTGGCTACACCTTC. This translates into CASSSEQGHRGGYTF.

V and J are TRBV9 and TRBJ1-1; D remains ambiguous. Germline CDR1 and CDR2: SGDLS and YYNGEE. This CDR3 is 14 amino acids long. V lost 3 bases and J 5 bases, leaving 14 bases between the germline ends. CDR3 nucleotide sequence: TGTGCCAGCAGCGACTCGGCCCCGAGGACTGAAGCTTTCTTT. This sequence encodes CASSDSAPRTEAFF.

This CDR3 reads CASSITSGGTDTQYF. The CDR3 DNA is TGTGCCAGCAGTATAACTAGCGGGGGCACAGATACGCAGTATTTT. The rearrangement uses TRBV7-7 and TRBJ2-3, with 10 bases aligning to TRBD2. The CDR3 contains 15 residues. J gave up 1 base and V 6 bases, and 4 bases lay outside the gene matches. Germline CDR1 reads SSHAT; CDR2 reads FNYEAQ (reference sequence).

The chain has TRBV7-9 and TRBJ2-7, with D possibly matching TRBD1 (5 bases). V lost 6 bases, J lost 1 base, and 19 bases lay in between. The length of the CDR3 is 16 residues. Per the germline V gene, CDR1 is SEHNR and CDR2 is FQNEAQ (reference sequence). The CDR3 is CASRPTDTFSSYEQYF. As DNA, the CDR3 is TGTGCCAGCAGACCGACAGACACCTTCTCTTCCTACGAGCAGTACTTC.

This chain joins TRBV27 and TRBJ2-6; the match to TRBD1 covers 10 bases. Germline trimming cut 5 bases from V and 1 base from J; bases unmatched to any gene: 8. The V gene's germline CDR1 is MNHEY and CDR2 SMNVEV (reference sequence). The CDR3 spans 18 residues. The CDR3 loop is CASSPGTGAPSGANVLTF. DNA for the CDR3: TGTGCCAGCAGTCCCGGGACAGGGGCCCCATCTGGGGCCAACGTCCTGACTTTC.

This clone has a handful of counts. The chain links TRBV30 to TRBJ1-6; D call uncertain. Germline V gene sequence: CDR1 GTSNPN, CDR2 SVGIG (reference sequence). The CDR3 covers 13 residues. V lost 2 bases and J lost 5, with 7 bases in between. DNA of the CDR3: TGTGCCTGGAGTTGGAGAAATAATTCACCCCTCCACTTT. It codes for CAWSWRNNSPLHF. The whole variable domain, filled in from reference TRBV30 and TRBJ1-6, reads SQTIHQWPATLVQPVGSPLSLECTVEGTSNPNLYWYRQAAGRGLQLLFYSVGIGQISSEVPQNLSASRPQDRQFILSSKKLLLSDSGFYLCAWSWRNNSPLHFGNGTRLTVT.

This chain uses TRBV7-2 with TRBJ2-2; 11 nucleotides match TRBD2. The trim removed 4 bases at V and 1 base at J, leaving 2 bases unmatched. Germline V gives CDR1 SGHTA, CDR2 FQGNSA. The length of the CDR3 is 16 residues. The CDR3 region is CASSSGLAVNTGELFF. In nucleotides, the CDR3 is TGTGCCAGCAGCTCGGGACTAGCGGTGAACACCGGGGAGCTGTTTTTT.

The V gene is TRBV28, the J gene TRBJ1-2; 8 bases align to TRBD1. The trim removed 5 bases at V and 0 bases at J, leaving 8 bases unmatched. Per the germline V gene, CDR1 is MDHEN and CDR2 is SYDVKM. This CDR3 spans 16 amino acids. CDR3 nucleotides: TGTGCCAGCAGTGTAGGACAGGGAAGACCTAACTATGGCTACACCTTC. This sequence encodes CASSVGQGRPNYGYTF.

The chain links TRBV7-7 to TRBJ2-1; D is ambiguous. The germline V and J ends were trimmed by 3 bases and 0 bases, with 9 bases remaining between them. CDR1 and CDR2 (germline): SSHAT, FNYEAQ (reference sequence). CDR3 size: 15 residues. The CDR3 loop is CASSFGRSSYNEQFF. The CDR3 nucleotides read TGTGCCAGCAGCTTTGGCCGGAGCTCCTACAATGAGCAGTTCTTC.

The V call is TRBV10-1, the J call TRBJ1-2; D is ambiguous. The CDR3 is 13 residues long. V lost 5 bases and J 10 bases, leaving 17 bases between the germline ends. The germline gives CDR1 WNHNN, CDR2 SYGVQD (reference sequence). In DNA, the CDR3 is TGCGCCAGCAGTCAAAGAGGTCCAGTCGACTACACCTTC. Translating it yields CASSQRGPVDYTF.

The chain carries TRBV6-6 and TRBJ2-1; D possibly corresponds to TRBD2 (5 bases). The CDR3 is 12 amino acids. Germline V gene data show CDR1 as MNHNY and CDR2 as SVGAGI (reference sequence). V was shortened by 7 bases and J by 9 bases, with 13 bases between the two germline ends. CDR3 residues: CASTPGSVEQFF. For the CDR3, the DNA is TGTGCCAGCACCCCTGGGAGCGTTGAGCAGTTCTTC.

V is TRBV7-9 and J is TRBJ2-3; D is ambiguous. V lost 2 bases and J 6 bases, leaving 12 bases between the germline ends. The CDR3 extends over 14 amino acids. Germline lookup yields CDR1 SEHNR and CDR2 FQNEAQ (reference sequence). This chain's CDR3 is CASSLMSQADTQYF. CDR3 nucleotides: TGTGCCAGCAGCTTAATGTCGCAGGCGGATACGCAGTATTTT.

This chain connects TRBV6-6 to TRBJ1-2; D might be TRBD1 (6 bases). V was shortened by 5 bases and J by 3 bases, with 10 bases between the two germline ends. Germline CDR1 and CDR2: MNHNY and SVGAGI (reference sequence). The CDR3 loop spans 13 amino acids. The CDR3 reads CASSQQGDYGYTF. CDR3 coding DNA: TGTGCCAGCAGTCAACAGGGAGACTATGGCTACACCTTC.

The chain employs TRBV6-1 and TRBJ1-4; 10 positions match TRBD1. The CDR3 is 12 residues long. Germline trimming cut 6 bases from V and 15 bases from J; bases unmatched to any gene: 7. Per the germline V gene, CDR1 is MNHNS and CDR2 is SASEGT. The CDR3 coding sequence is TGTGCCAGCAGGAGGGACAGGGGAGAATTGTTTTTT. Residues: CASRRDRGELFF.

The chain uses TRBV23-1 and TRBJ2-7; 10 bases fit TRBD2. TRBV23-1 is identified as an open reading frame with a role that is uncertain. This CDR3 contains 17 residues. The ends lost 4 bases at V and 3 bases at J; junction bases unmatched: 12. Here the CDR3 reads CASSPYWPSGRHYEQYF. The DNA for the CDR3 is TGCGCCAGCAGTCCCTACTGGCCTAGCGGGAGACACTACGAGCAGTACTTC.

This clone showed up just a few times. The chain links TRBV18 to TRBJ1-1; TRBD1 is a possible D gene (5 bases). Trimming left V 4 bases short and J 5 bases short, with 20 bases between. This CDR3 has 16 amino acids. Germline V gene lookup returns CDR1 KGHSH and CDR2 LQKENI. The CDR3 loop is CASSLTSGMLRTEAFF. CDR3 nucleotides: TGTGCCAGCTCACTAACCTCAGGGATGTTAAGGACTGAAGCTTTCTTT.

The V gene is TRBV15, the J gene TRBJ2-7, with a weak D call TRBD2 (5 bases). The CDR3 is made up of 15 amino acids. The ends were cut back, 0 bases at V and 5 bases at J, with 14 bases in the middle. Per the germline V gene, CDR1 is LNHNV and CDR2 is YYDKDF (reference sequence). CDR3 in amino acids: CATSRDINRGNEQYF. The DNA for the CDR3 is TGTGCCACCAGCAGAGATATCAACAGAGGGAACGAGCAGTACTTC.